The T cell receptor beta chain under discussion was sequenced for a study of cytomegalovirus exposure and HLA in healthy donors. Germline V gene lookup returns CDR1 SGDLS and CDR2 YYNGEE. CDR3 length: 14 amino acids. V was pared by 3 bases and J by 5 bases, with 14 bases between. Overall study results and limits: The authors confirmed in vitro that three CMV-associated chains were specific for CMV antigens. Sequencing likely generated an artifact that appeared as a cluster of highly shared sequence variants. Evidence from a later analysis indicated that most CMV-associated TCR beta chains looked HLA-restricted.

The PCR ran on 60 Vbeta and 13 Jbeta primers. Only in-frame clones appear in the TCRdb table, and some are missing; sequencing was by immunoSEQ multiplex PCR. Among approximately 130,000 clones listed, about three quarters were seen once. Only a few counts were recorded for this clone. The antigen remains unidentified. This clonotype originated in a young man in good health and CMV-seronegative. The rearrangement links TRBV9 to TRBJ2-5; a possible D gene is TRBD1 (5 bases). The sample taken for sequencing was PBMCs. In nucleotides, the CDR3 is TGTGCCAGCAGCGCTATGGGGCCCCTCGAGACCCAGTACTTC. Protein sequence: CASSAMGPLETQYF.